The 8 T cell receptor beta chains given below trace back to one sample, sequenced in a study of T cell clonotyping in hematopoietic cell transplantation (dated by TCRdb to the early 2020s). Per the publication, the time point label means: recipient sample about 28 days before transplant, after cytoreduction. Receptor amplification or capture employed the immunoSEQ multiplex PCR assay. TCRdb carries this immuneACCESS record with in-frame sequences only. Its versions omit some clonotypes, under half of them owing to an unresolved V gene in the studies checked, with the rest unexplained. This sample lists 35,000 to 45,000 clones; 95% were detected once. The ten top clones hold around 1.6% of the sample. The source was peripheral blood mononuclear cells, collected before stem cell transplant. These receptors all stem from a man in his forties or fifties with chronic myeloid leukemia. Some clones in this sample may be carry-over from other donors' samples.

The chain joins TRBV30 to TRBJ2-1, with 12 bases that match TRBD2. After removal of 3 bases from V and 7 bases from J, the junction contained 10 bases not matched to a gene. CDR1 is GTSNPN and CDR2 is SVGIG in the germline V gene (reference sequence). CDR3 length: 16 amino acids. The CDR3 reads CAWSYHLAGGPNEQFF. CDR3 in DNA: TGTGCCTGGAGCTATCACCTAGCGGGGGGGCCGAATGAGCAGTTCTTC.

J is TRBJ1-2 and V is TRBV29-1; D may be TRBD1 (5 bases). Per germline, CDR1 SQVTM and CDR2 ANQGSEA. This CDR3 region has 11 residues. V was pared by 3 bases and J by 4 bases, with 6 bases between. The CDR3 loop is CSVDRAYGYTF. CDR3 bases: TGCAGCGTTGACAGGGCCTATGGCTACACCTTC.

The CDR3 coding sequence is TGTGCCAGCAGCCCCTGGACTAAACCAACAACTAGCACAGATACGCAGTATTTT. As protein: CASSPWTKPTTSTDTQYF. This chain connects TRBV7-9 to TRBJ2-3; TRBD2 is a possible D gene (6 bases). Trimming removed 5 bases from V and 0 bases from J, with 21 bases in between. The CDR3 covers 18 residues. Germline V CDR1 and CDR2: SEHNR, FQNEAQ (reference sequence).

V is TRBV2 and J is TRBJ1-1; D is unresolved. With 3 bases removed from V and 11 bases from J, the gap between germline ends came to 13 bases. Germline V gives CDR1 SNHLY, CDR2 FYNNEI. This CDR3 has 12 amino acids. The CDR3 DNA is TGTGCCAGCAGTGATGTTCAGAGGGCCGCTTTCTTT. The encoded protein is CASSDVQRAAFF.

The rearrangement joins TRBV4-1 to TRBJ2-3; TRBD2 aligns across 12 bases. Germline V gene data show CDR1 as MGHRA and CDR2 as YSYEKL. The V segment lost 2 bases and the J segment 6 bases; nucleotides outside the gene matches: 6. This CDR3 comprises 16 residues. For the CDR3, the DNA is TGCGCCAGCAGCCAACCACGGACTAGCGGGAAGGATACGCAGTATTTT. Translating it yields CASSQPRTSGKDTQYF.

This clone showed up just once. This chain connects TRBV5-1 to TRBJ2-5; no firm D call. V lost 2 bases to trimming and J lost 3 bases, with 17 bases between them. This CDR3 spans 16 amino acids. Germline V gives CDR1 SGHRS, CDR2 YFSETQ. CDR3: CASSFGQSGVEETQYF. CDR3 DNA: TGCGCCAGCAGCTTTGGTCAGTCCGGCGTCGAAGAGACCCAGTACTTC.

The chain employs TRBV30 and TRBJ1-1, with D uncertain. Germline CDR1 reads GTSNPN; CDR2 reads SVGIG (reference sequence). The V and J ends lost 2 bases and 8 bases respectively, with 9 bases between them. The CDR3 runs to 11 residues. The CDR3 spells CAWSQPWEAFF. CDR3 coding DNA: TGTGCCTGGAGTCAACCGTGGGAAGCTTTCTTT.

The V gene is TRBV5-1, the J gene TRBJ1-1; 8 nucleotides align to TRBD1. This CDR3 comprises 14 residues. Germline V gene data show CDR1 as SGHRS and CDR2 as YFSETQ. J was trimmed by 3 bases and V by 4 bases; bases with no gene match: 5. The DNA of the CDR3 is TGCGCCAGCAGCAAGGACAGGGACTACACTGAAGCTTTCTTT. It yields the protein CASSKDRDYTEAFF. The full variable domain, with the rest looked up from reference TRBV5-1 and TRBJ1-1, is KAGVTQTPRYLIKTRGQQVTLSCSPISGHRSVSWYQQTPGQGLQFLFEYFSETQRNKGNFPGRFSGRQFSNSRSEMNVSTLELGDSALYLCASSKDRDYTEAFFGQGTRLTVV.